This TCR beta chain was identified in a study of CD8 T cells in ankylosing spondylitis (dated by TCRdb to the late 2010s). Some background on the complete study: To find TCR variants linked to disease, the study profiled T cell receptor beta repertoires in ankylosing spondylitis patients and healthy donors. The full study cohort was made up of 25 ankylosing spondylitis patients and more than 90 healthy donors. Samples of peripheral blood were taken, and for ankylosing spondylitis patients, synovial fluid was collected as well. Paper-wide results and their limitations: The disease-linked clones had a CD8+ phenotype and were found at relatively low frequencies in peripheral blood. According to the report, matched synovial fluid samples from ankylosing spondylitis patients were significantly enriched for the disease-linked clones. Some motif variants had previously been reported in the synovial fluid and blood of reactive arthritis patients, which suggests shared mechanisms of disease initiation. Blood from ankylosing spondylitis patients appeared to be characterized by a TCR beta motif composed of under 10 highly homologous amino acid variants.

V sheds 3 bases and J sheds 6 bases, leaving 18 bases between their ends. The CDR1 and CDR2 encoded by the germline V gene are KGHSH and LQKENI. From the cysteine up to the phenylalanine, the CDR3 has a length of 15 residues. Only the CDR3 region is kept as DNA, spanning 45 bases read in frame from base 1. TCRdb records Illumina HiSeq 2500 as the sequencer. TCR beta libraries were prepared by quantitative 5'-RACE with molecular barcodes. Turning to the authors' computational methods: To identify disease-linked TCR variants, a new computational method was used, one built on a probabilistic model of VDJ rearrangement. The raw public reads went through TCRdb reprocessing: fastp at Q25, MiXCR clone calling, in-frame beta chains kept. Under each unique CDR3 protein, matching rows form one entry showing the most common genes and DNA. It is TCRdb's table, rather than the study itself, that gives the V and J calls and clone size. Across this sample there are fewer than 500,000 distinct CDR3 sequences, with around 24% seen only once. The ten largest clones represent about a sixth of the sample.

This clonotype was observed a few times. Its target antigen remains unknown. No base qualities exist here, and no much larger clone lies one base off it. The origin of this receptor is a male donor with ankylosing spondylitis. Input material: blood, either unsorted or a sorted T cell fraction (not recorded which). In this chain, TRBV18 is recombined with TRBJ2-7; the best D guess is TRBD2, with 5 bases matching. Read as DNA, the sequence is TGTGCCAGCTCACCTTTGGGGAGCCCTTCGAGCGAGCAGTACTTC. Its amino acids are CASSPLGSPSSEQYF.